A selection of T cell receptor beta chains follows, all from one sample in a study of CD8+CD57+ T cells in acquired aplastic anemia. Via MiXCR, TCRdb re-called the reads, giving one row per CDR3 protein. The table records about 68,000 distinct CDR3 sequences, roughly 50% of them present only once. Sequencing input: sorted CD4+, CD8+, or CD8+CD57+ T cells (not recorded which) from PBMCs. All receptors derive from a human donor in good health, serving as a control. Both conserved end residues are part of each CDR3. D genes are given only for firm matches. Size values are once, few and many counts, or a class for expanded clones, and some rows have none.

j_call clone_size v_call d_call cdr3_aa cdr3_nt
TRBJ2-3 many TRBV4-1 . CASSQTLSDTQYF TGCGCCAGCAGCCAGACCTTATCGGATACGCAGTATTTT
TRBJ1-3 medium-sized TRBV7-6 . CASSPGLDTIYF TGTGCCAGCAGCCCCGGCCTAGACACCATATATTTT
TRBJ2-5 many TRBV2 TRBD2 CASSDGLAGSYYQETQYF TGTGCCAGCAGTGACGGACTAGCGGGGAGCTATTACCAAGAGACCCAGTACTTC
TRBJ1-6 medium-sized TRBV9 TRBD1 CASSVAGTGESPLHF TGTGCCAGCAGCGTAGCGGGGACAGGGGAATCACCCCTCCACTTT
TRBJ2-7 many TRBV20-1 TRBD2 CSARDQRLAGISYEQYF TGCAGTGCTAGAGATCAGCGACTAGCGGGGATTTCCTACGAGCAGTACTTC
TRBJ2-5 . TRBV5-1 TRBD1 CASSLVQGSETQYF TGCGCCAGCAGCTTGGTACAGGGGAGTGAGACCCAGTACTTC
TRBJ1-2 . TRBV15 TRBD1 CATSTRTGTGGYTF TGTGCCACCAGCACCCGGACAGGCACGGGAGGCTACACCTTC
TRBJ2-3 few TRBV29-1 . CSGQGGAGDTQYF TGCAGCGGCCAAGGGGGGGCGGGAGATACGCAGTATTTT
TRBJ2-7 few TRBV19 TRBD1 CASSTGQGSTYEQYF TGCGCCAGTAGTACCGGACAGGGAAGCACCTACGAGCAGTACTTC
TRBJ2-5 . TRBV24-1 . CATSRGKETQYF TGTGCCACCAGTAGAGGGAAAGAGACCCAGTACTTC
TRBJ1-2 . TRBV6-1 TRBD1 CASSRGAGYTF TGTGCCAGCAGCAGGGGGGCGGGCTACACCTTC
TRBJ1-6 . TRBV10-3 . CAISDQWYNSPLHF TGTGCCATCAGTGATCAGTGGTATAATTCACCCCTCCACTTT
TRBJ2-1 . TRBV26 . CAWKRTGSYNEQFF TGTGCCTGGAAGAGGACGGGCTCCTACAATGAGCAGTTCTTC
TRBJ2-7 many TRBV6-5 . CASSYDGEDYEQYF TGTGCCAGCAGTTACGACGGGGAGGACTACGAGCAGTACTTC
TRBJ2-7 . TRBV2 . CASSERAMTYERYF TGTGCCAGCAGTGAGAGGGCAATGACTTACGAGCGGTACTTC
TRBJ2-3 many TRBV4-1 . CASSQDIGSTDTQYF TGCGCCAGCAGCCAAGATATAGGGAGCACAGATACGCAGTATTTT
TRBJ1-2 many TRBV28 TRBD1 CASRGQGALSGYTF TGTGCCAGCAGAGGCCAGGGGGCGCTTAGCGGCTACACCTTC
TRBJ2-3 . TRBV10-1 TRBD2 CASSRLAGTDTQYF TGCGCCAGCAGTAGGCTAGCGGGCACAGATACGCAGTATTTT
TRBJ2-7 many TRBV5-1 TRBD2 CASSSVGGFYEQYF TGCGCCAGCAGCTCCGTGGGGGGGTTCTACGAGCAGTACTTC
TRBJ2-2 . TRBV10-1 . CASSERVGTGELFF TGCGCCAGCAGTGAGCGCGTAGGGACCGGGGAGCTGTTTTTT
TRBJ2-2 . TRBV9 . CASSPSAGPQRGELLF TGTGCTAGCAGCCCGAGCGCGGGACCGCAGAGGGGGGAGCTGCTTTTT
TRBJ2-3 . TRBV2 . CASRGAGDTQYF TGTGCCAGCAGGGGGGCAGGAGATACGCAGTATTTT
TRBJ2-3 . TRBV2 . CASSEIASVTDTQYF TGTGCCAGCAGTGAAATCGCTTCCGTCACAGATACGCAGTATTTT
TRBJ1-5 many TRBV4-1 . CASSQQGNQPQHF TGCGCCAGCAGCCAACAGGGAAATCAGCCCCAGCATTTT
TRBJ1-4 . TRBV25-1 . CAGSSATNEKLFF TGTGCCGGCAGTTCTGCAACTAATGAAAAACTGTTTTTT
TRBJ1-5 . TRBV29-1 . CSVGEGSYSNQPQHF TGCAGCGTAGGCGAAGGGAGCTATAGCAATCAGCCCCAGCATTTT
TRBJ2-7 . TRBV29-1 . CSVDTGPSSYEQYF TGCAGCGTTGATACCGGGCCTAGCTCCTACGAGCAGTACTTC
TRBJ2-2 medium-sized TRBV19 . CASSHNTGELFF TGTGCCAGTAGCCATAACACCGGGGAGCTGTTTTTT
TRBJ2-3 few TRBV29-1 . CSVRPRGSTDTQYF TGCAGCGTTCGTCCTCGCGGTAGCACAGATACGCAGTATTTT
TRBJ2-1 . TRBV25-1 TRBD2 CASSDPASGRAGEQFF TGTGCCAGCAGTGACCCCGCTAGCGGGAGGGCCGGTGAGCAGTTCTTC
TRBJ2-3 . TRBV9 TRBD2 CASSVGGGGSDTQYF TGTGCCAGCAGCGTAGGCGGCGGGGGATCAGATACGCAGTATTTT
TRBJ2-7 . TRBV29-1 TRBD1 CSVGTGGLNEQYF TGCAGCGTTGGCACAGGGGGTCTAAACGAGCAGTACTTC
TRBJ1-5 many TRBV19 . CASGEGGNQPQHF TGTGCCAGCGGGGAGGGCGGCAATCAGCCCCAGCATTTT
TRBJ2-7 . TRBV4-1 TRBD2 CASRGGRHYEQYF TGCGCCAGCAGGGGAGGGCGGCACTACGAGCAGTACTTC
TRBJ1-6 . TRBV14 . CASSQGRRLPPLHF TGTGCCAGCAGCCAAGGTCGTAGGCTACCACCCCTCCACTTT
TRBJ1-1 many TRBV12-3/TRBV12-4 . CASSFLRGMNTEAFF TGTGCCAGCAGTTTTCTGAGGGGAATGAACACTGAAGCTTTCTTT
TRBJ1-1 . TRBV10-3 . CAISGNEEAFF TGTGCCATCAGTGGCAATGAGGAAGCTTTCTTT
TRBJ1-6 . TRBV29-1 . CSVGTLGSPLHF TGCAGCGTTGGGACACTTGGTTCACCCCTCCACTTT
TRBJ1-5 . TRBV10-3 . CAISDNGNQPQHF TGTGCCATCAGTGACAATGGCAATCAGCCCCAGCATTTT
TRBJ1-6 . TRBV25-1 TRBD1 CASSESGQGSTPLHF TGTGCCAGCAGTGAATCGGGACAGGGTAGTACACCCCTCCACTTT